These T cell receptor beta chains were read from a single sample in a study of blood T cell repertoires in COVID-19. Here immunoSEQ multiplex PCR was the method, and the copy in TCRdb shows in-frame clones only, minus some. The sample yields around 140,000 clones, around 81% seen once. The sample taken for sequencing was peripheral blood. These receptors were obtained from a human donor in a cohort sampled during active COVID-19. Each CDR3 is given with its conserved first and last residue. The order of the fields is D gene, V gene, J gene, CDR3 protein. A D gene is named only where the DNA matches it firmly.

.	TRBV19	TRBJ2-2	CASTPRRENTGELFF
TRBD1	TRBV7-2	TRBJ1-2	CASSSGGLGYTF
.	TRBV15	TRBJ1-6	CATSNDRNSPLHF
.	TRBV28	TRBJ2-7	CASSRIASYSYEQYF
.	TRBV7-9	TRBJ2-7	CASSLSGRSSYEQYF
TRBD1	TRBV7-2	TRBJ1-1	CASSLSPQGASEAFF
TRBD2	TRBV11-3	TRBJ2-5	CASSFSGGQETQYF
.	TRBV7-2	TRBJ2-1	CASSTRLVGGDEQFF
TRBD2	TRBV18	TRBJ2-7	CASSAGGTRSYEQYF
TRBD2	TRBV2	TRBJ2-2	CASSEGSGRNTGELFF
.	TRBV12-3/TRBV12-4	TRBJ1-5	CASSLVGDQPQHF
TRBD1	TRBV7-2	TRBJ2-7	CASSLEQGMRRYF
.	TRBV6-1	TRBJ2-3	CASSEAAGGTDTQYF
TRBD1	TRBV6-7	TRBJ1-5	CASSYQQGWQPQHF
.	TRBV24-1	TRBJ2-5	CATSHRGQETQYF
TRBD2	TRBV28	TRBJ2-7	CASSPQREYEQYF
.	TRBV3-1/TRBV3-2	TRBJ1-1	CASSDNRAPDTEAFF
TRBD1	TRBV6-1	TRBJ2-7	CASSDHRGSVSVQYF
.	TRBV3-1/TRBV3-2	TRBJ1-1	CASSRLQGSYTEAFF
.	TRBV14	TRBJ1-1	CASSQGATIMNTEAFF
.	TRBV5-1	TRBJ2-7	CASSLVWGLYEQYF
.	TRBV5-5	TRBJ2-6	CASSLNRVSSGANVLTF
.	TRBV3-1/TRBV3-2	TRBJ2-5	CASSSTRGTGIRTQYF
TRBD2	TRBV5-1	TRBJ2-5	CASSRLAGEETQYF
.	TRBV5-7	TRBJ2-7	CASSWADSSYEQYF
.	TRBV5-5	TRBJ1-1	CASSYQVNTEAFF
TRBD1	TRBV6-1	TRBJ2-1	CASSGSSGGVYNEQFF
TRBD2	TRBV7-2	TRBJ2-7	CASSLAGTSITYEQYF
TRBD2	TRBV24-1	TRBJ2-5	CATSDFPTSGVQETQYF
.	TRBV4-1	TRBJ2-7	CASSLEDRAYEQYF
TRBD1	TRBV5-1	TRBJ2-7	CASSTTGGLSYEQYF
TRBD1	TRBV18	TRBJ2-7	CASSPDGTALSYEQYF
TRBD1	TRBV24-1	TRBJ2-5	CATSDYQGVETQYF